A single sample is the source of the 9 T cell receptor beta chains below, sequenced in a study of technical replicates of blood from several donors. Libraries were prepared by immunoSEQ multiplex PCR; TCRdb keeps only in-frame clonotypes and omits some of them. The table records tens of thousands of clones, 95% of them present only once. What was sequenced was T cells isolated from PBMCs. These receptors came from a human donor in good health.

The CDR3: CASSHGRVYRDREKLFF. The CDR3 region has the DNA TGTGCCAGCAGCCACGGACGGGTGTACAGGGATCGTGAAAAACTGTTTTTT. This chain joins TRBV7-9 and TRBJ1-4, with D perhaps TRBD1 (6 bases). Germline-derived CDR1 and CDR2 are SEHNR and FQNEAQ (reference sequence). V was shortened by 5 bases and J by 7 bases, with 23 bases between the two germline ends. The CDR3 contains 17 residues. Drawing the rest from reference TRBV7-9 and TRBJ1-4, the complete variable domain is DTGVSQNPRHKITKRGQNVTFRCDPISEHNRLYWYRQTLGQGPEFLTYFQNEAQLEKSRLLSDRFSAERPKGSFSTLEIQRTEQGDSAMYLCASSHGRVYRDREKLFFGSGTQLSVL.

The chain is built from TRBV9 and TRBJ1-2; TRBD1 is a possible D gene (5 bases). The CDR3 length is 16 residues. Germline assignment: CDR1 SGDLS and CDR2 YYNGEE. Trimming cost V 3 bases and J 6 bases, with 21 bases left between them. Written as DNA, the CDR3 is TGTGCCAGCAGCGCCATGGCCCGGGGGGGATTTGATGGCTACACCTTC. It yields the protein CASSAMARGGFDGYTF.

V and J are TRBV7-9 and TRBJ1-1, with 8 bases that match TRBD1. The CDR3 sequence is 15 residues long. Germline CDR1 and CDR2: SEHNR and FQNEAQ (reference sequence). Germline trimming cut 4 bases from V and 2 bases from J; bases unmatched to any gene: 6. The DNA of the CDR3 is TGTGCCAGCAGCTACACAGGGGGAAGTAACACTGAAGCTTTCTTT. Translating it yields CASSYTGGSNTEAFF. Together with reference TRBV7-9 and TRBJ1-1, the CDR3 gives the full variable domain: DTGVSQNPRHKITKRGQNVTFRCDPISEHNRLYWYRQTLGQGPEFLTYFQNEAQLEKSRLLSDRFSAERPKGSFSTLEIQRTEQGDSAMYLCASSYTGGSNTEAFFGQGTRLTVV.

This sequence joins TRBV4-1 and TRBJ2-2; perhaps TRBD1 as D (6 bases). Trimming stripped 2 bases from V and 5 bases from J, with 15 bases between. This CDR3 spans 16 amino acids. CDR1 and CDR2 from the germline V gene are MGHRA and YSYEKL. CDR3 bases: TGCGCCAGCAGCCAAAGACAGGACGGCAGGACCGGGGAGCTGTTTTTT. Its translation: CASSQRQDGRTGELFF.

This clone was seen just once. This chain uses TRBV19 with TRBJ2-1; TRBD2 matches at 10 bases. CDR1 and CDR2 (germline): LNHDA, SQIVND (reference sequence). The CDR3 contains 13 residues. With V trimmed by 6 bases and J by 9 bases, 5 bases remained unmatched. This CDR3 is CASSELAGAEQFF. The DNA for the CDR3 is TGTGCCAGTAGCGAGCTAGCGGGGGCTGAGCAGTTCTTC.

The chain couples TRBV7-9 to TRBJ1-1, with 11 bases fitting TRBD1. The CDR3 extends over 15 amino acids. The ends lost 2 bases at V and 6 bases at J; junction bases unmatched: 5. CDR1 SEHNR and CDR2 FQNEAQ come from the germline V gene (reference sequence). CDR3 loop: CASSLSGQGAAEAFF. As DNA, the CDR3 is TGTGCCAGCAGCTTATCCGGACAGGGGGCTGCTGAAGCTTTCTTT.

The chain uses TRBV7-9 and TRBJ1-1; 7 nucleotides match TRBD1. After removal of 7 bases from V and 6 bases from J, the junction contained 8 bases not matched to a gene. CDR3 length: 13 residues. Per germline, CDR1 SEHNR and CDR2 FQNEAQ (reference sequence). CDR3 sequence (DNA): TGTGCCAGCATCAAAGAACAGGGGTCTGAAGCTTTCTTT. It yields the protein CASIKEQGSEAFF.

Here the CDR3 reads CAIRQGAGQPQHF. The CDR3 DNA is TGTGCCATCAGGCAGGGGGCCGGGCAGCCCCAGCATTTT. The V call is TRBV10-3, the J call TRBJ1-5, with TRBD1 identical over 8 bases. CDR1 is ENHRY and CDR2 is SYGVKD in the germline V gene. V shed 6 bases, J shed 7 bases, and the junction held 5 bases outside the gene matches. The CDR3 contains 13 residues.

This clone was observed a single time. The gene calls are TRBV5-6 and TRBJ1-5; possibly TRBD1 for D (5 bases). V gave up 1 base and J gave up 4 bases, with 12 bases separating them. Germline CDR1 reads SGHDT; CDR2 reads YYEEEE. This CDR3 comprises 15 residues. CDR3: CASSLYAGRNQPQHF. CDR3 sequence (DNA): TGTGCCAGCAGCTTGTACGCGGGACGGAATCAGCCCCAGCATTTT.